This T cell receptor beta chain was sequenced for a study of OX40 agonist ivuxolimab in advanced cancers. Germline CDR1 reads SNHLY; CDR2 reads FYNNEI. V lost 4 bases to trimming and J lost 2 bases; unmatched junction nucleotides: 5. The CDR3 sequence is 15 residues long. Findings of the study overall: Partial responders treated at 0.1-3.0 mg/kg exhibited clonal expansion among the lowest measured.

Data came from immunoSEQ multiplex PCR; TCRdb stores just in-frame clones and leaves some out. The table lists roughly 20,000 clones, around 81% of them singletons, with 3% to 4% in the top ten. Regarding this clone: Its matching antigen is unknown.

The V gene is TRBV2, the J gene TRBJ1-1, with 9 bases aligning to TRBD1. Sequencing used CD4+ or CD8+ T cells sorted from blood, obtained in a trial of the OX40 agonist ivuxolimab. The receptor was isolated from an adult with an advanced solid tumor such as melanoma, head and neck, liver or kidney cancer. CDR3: CASSGQGGVNTEAFF. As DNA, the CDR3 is TGTGCCAGCAGTGGACAGGGGGGGGTTAACACTGAAGCTTTCTTT.